The 10 T cell receptor beta chains below all came from one sample that was sequenced in a study of blood T cell repertoires in COVID-19. The repertoire was sequenced with immunoSEQ multiplex PCR; TCRdb's copy has only in-frame clones and lacks some. Of around 250,000 clones in the sample, approximately 80% were seen once. Material: peripheral blood. The source is a young man who had recovered from COVID-19.

The rearrangement uses TRBV3-1 (or the pseudogene TRBV3-2) and TRBJ2-4, with TRBD2 as a possible D gene (6 bases). The CDR3 is 12 residues long. CDR1 is LGHDT, CDR2 YNNKEL, per germline (reference sequence). The V end lost 8 bases, the J end lost 5 bases, and 10 bases lay between the germline ends. For the CDR3, the DNA is TGTGCCAGCGGAGGGCGAGAAAACATTCAGTACTTC. This codes for CASGGRENIQYF.

This sequence joins TRBV9 and TRBJ2-1, with D hard to call. Trimming took 0 bases from V and 8 from J, leaving 15 bases between them. This CDR3 has 15 residues. Looked up from germline, CDR1 is SGDLS and CDR2 is YYNGEE. The CDR3, as DNA: TGTGCCAGCAGCGTAGCCCCGTCATCTGCGGATGAGCAGTTCTTC. It yields the protein CASSVAPSSADEQFF.

V usage is TRBV7-9 and J usage is TRBJ1-2; possible D gene TRBD1, 6 bases. Germline V lookup: CDR1 SEHNR, CDR2 FQNEAQ (reference sequence). Trimming cost V 5 bases and J 1 base, with 11 bases left between them. CDR3 length equals 14 residues. The CDR3 sequence: CASSPRQDNYGYTF. Here the CDR3 DNA reads TGTGCCAGCAGCCCCCGACAGGATAACTATGGCTACACCTTC.

This chain uses TRBV28 with TRBJ1-1, with a tentative D call TRBD1 (6 bases). Per germline, CDR1 MDHEN and CDR2 SYDVKM. V was cut by 3 bases and J by 7 bases, with 12 bases left in between. CDR3 length: 13 amino acids. CDR3 amino acids: CASSFGGGGEAFF. The CDR3 nucleotides are TGTGCCAGCAGTTTTGGGGGCGGGGGTGAAGCTTTCTTT. Together with reference TRBV28 and TRBJ1-1, the CDR3 gives the full variable domain: DVKVTQSSRYLVKRTGEKVFLECVQDMDHENMFWYRQDPGLGLRLIYFSYDVKMKEKGDIPEGYSVSREKKERFSLILESASTNQTSMYLCASSFGGGGEAFFGQGTRLTVV.

CDR3 nucleotide sequence: TGCGCCAGCACCGAGGCGGGCGGGGGGAACACAGATACGCAGTATTTT. Translated, it gives CASTEAGGGNTDTQYF. J is TRBJ2-3 and V is TRBV5-1; 8 bases are a match to TRBD2. This CDR3 spans 16 amino acids. Germline V lookup: CDR1 SGHRS, CDR2 YFSETQ. V shed 6 bases, J shed 2 bases, and the junction held 11 bases outside the gene matches.

This clone has more than one count but fewer than ten. This sequence joins TRBV29-1 and TRBJ1-1; 9 nucleotides line up with TRBD1. The germline gives CDR1 SQVTM, CDR2 ANQGSEA. The V segment lost 7 bases and the J segment 3 bases; nucleotides outside the gene matches: 3. The CDR3 totals 12 residues. The CDR3 protein is CSARTGDTEAFF. The CDR3 DNA reads as TGCAGCGCTAGGACAGGGGACACTGAAGCTTTCTTT.

A few counts support this clone. The chain links TRBV6-5 to TRBJ1-2; D might be TRBD1 (6 bases). Germline assignment: CDR1 MNHEY and CDR2 SVGAGI. CDR3 length: 12 amino acids. V lost 9 bases, J lost 2 bases, and 10 bases lay in between. The CDR3 loop is CASTQGNYGYTF. CDR3 bases: TGTGCCAGTACACAGGGAAACTATGGCTACACCTTC.

J is TRBJ1-1 and V is TRBV4-1, with D possibly TRBD1 on 6 matching bases. The CDR3 runs to 18 residues. Per the germline V gene, CDR1 is MGHRA and CDR2 is YSYEKL. Trimming took off 5 bases at V and 1 base at J, with 23 bases between the two ends. CDR3 amino acids: CASSGWGLERGRNTEAFF. In nucleotides, the CDR3 is TGCGCCAGCAGCGGGTGGGGATTAGAAAGGGGGAGGAACACTGAAGCTTTCTTT.

This clone was counted once. The genes are TRBV7-6 and TRBJ2-1; possibly TRBD1 for D (6 bases). Per germline, CDR1 SGHVS and CDR2 FNYEAQ. This CDR3 is 14 amino acids long. Trimming took off 3 bases at V and 9 bases at J, with 15 bases between the two ends. CDR3 amino acids: CASSLGASLGEQFF. CDR3 DNA: TGTGCCAGCAGCTTGGGGGCCTCGCTGGGTGAGCAGTTCTTC.

The V gene is TRBV7-3, the J gene TRBJ1-1; 9 bases fit TRBD1. CDR3 length: 14 residues. Trimming took 8 bases from V and 5 from J; bases not matched to a gene: 9. In germline, CDR1 is SGHTA, CDR2 FQGTGA. For the CDR3, the DNA is TGTGCCAGCGGTCCCGGGACAGGGACTACTGAAGCTTTCTTT. It encodes CASGPGTGTTEAFF.